Reported below is one T cell receptor (beta chain). This clone was found a few times. The target of this receptor is not known. No much larger clone exists at a distance of one base, and base qualities are not known. Library prep was done by the immunoSEQ multiplex PCR assay. In the source study's methods: To diagnose cytomegalovirus status from the catalog of TCR beta chain sequences, a statistical classification framework was built. Entries here come from immuneACCESS through TCRdb and include only in-frame sequences with V and J called. Some clones fail to appear in such tables; in the studies checked, an unresolved V gene covers under half of the shortfall, and the cause of the remainder is unknown. V and J calls and clone size follow that table, whereas D and trimming were derived from the DNA. The sample table shows some 60,000 clones, and 95% to 96% are seen once. The leading ten clones occupy 0.85% to 1% of the sample.

The entry originates in a study of cytomegalovirus exposure and HLA in healthy donors (dated by TCRdb to about 2017). Background on the whole study: A later analysis indicated that the 90 to 150 validation repertoires were generated on the platform also employed for the 600 to 750 repertoires of the first cohort. The aim of the study was to test whether cataloging public T cell receptors could identify signatures of past pathogen exposure. Along with the roughly 670-subject first cohort, a separate validation cohort of some 130 different subjects was used. The study combined high-throughput TCR immunosequencing, statistical association of individual TCRs with disease status, and machine learning to predict cytomegalovirus infection status. What the work shows at the level of the full study, not this receptor alone: While some public TCRs were present in many individuals, most TCR sequences turned up only very rarely across donors. It was suggested by the authors that the approach could potentially be generalized to other disease states and immunological phenotypes. A later analysis had no HLA typing for the validation cohort, so co-occurrence there was scored across all 110 or so repertoires. A few of the identified cytomegalovirus-associated TCR beta chains were confirmed in vitro to be specific for cytomegalovirus antigens. Of the cluster scores, about 94% were above 0 in a later analysis, which found that TCRs clustered in the first cohort also tended to co-occur in the 130 or so validation repertoires. In both the original and validation cohorts, the classifier was reported to diagnose cytomegalovirus status with high specificity and sensitivity. In the study, 164 TCR beta chains were listed as associated with cytomegalovirus.

The CDR1 and CDR2 encoded by the germline V gene are MNHNS and SASEGT. V gives up 6 bases and J gives up 7 bases, and the segment between their germline ends measures 13 bases. Its CDR3 holds 13 amino acids, cysteine through phenylalanine. CDR3 DNA is the only sequence kept; it has 39 bases, read in frame from the first base. The donors were included in the validation cohort of some 120 subjects, a group kept apart from the 666-subject first cohort. Rearrangement joined TRBV6-1 to TRBJ1-5, with the D gene call left open. The sequence derives from a man younger than 30 in good health and CMV-seronegative. The sequenced sample consisted of PBMCs. The nucleotide sequence reads as follows: TGTGCCAGCAGCCCCGACTTAATGCAGCCCCAGCATTTT. Its amino acids are CASSPDLMQPQHF.